This is a list of T cell receptor beta chains from one sample in a study of shared clonotypes between healthy human individuals. Produced via immunoSEQ multiplex PCR; TCRdb's table is partial and in-frame only. The sample holds around 2.1 million clones, about 93% seen once. The sequenced sample was naive CD8+ T cells from PBMCs. The receptors were sampled from a man aged 18 to 30 in good health. Some clones in this sample may be carry-over from other donors' samples. Each CDR3 is given with its conserved first and last residue. The order of the fields is D gene, V gene, J gene, clone size, CDR3 DNA, CDR3 protein. A D gene is named only where the DNA matches it firmly. The size field is filled for only some rows; it gives once, few, many or a size class.

TRBD1	TRBV29-1	TRBJ2-1	-	TGCAGCGTTCGCCACAGGGGGCTTTATGAGCAGTTCTTC	CSVRHRGLYEQFF
-	TRBV9	TRBJ2-7	-	TGTGCCAGCAGCCCCCATGAGAGACCCGGGCACCACGAGCAGTACTTC	CASSPHERPGHHEQYF
TRBD1	TRBV7-8	TRBJ2-5	-	TGTGCCAGCAGCTTAGGGCTGACAGGGGTAGTAGAGACCCAGTACTTC	CASSLGLTGVVETQYF
TRBD1	TRBV13	TRBJ2-7	-	TGTGCCAGCAGCAGTCCCCAGGACAGGGGGCATTACGAGCAGTACTTC	CASSSPQDRGHYEQYF
TRBD1	TRBV28	TRBJ2-1	-	TGTGCCAGCAGGCTCAGGGGGCGCGATGAGCAGTTCTTC	CASRLRGRDEQFF
-	TRBV13	TRBJ1-3	-	TGTGCCAGCAGCTTCGGGGGGTCTGGAAACACCATATATTTT	CASSFGGSGNTIYF
-	TRBV9	TRBJ2-7	-	TGTGCCAGCAGCGTAACCGGGGCGGGCTCCTACGAGCAGTACTTC	CASSVTGAGSYEQYF
-	TRBV13	TRBJ2-2	-	TGTGCCAGCAGCTTAACCATCCCCGGGGAGCTGTTTTTT	CASSLTIPGELFF
-	TRBV19	TRBJ1-5	-	TGTGCCAGTAGTATCTTGAGAAGCAAGGTTTATCAGCCCCAGCATTTT	CASSILRSKVYQPQHF
-	TRBV13	TRBJ2-7	-	TGTGCCAGCAGCGGTACCGATAGCGGCACCTACGAGCAGTACTTC	CASSGTDSGTYEQYF
-	TRBV7-9	TRBJ1-2	-	TGTGCCAGCAGCCCCAACCCCACGGACGCTTCGGAGGGCTACACCTTC	CASSPNPTDASEGYTF
-	TRBV6-5	TRBJ1-1	-	TGTGCCAGCAGAACAGTTAACACTGAAGCTTTCTTT	CASRTVNTEAFF
-	TRBV11-1	TRBJ2-7	-	TGTGCCAGCAGCTTAGGGACAGTCTACGAGCAGTACTTC	CASSLGTVYEQYF
-	TRBV9	TRBJ2-6	once	TGTGCCAGCAGCATTGACTCGTCCTGGGCCAACGTCCTGACTTTC	CASSIDSSWANVLTF
-	TRBV18	TRBJ2-7	once	TGTGCCAGCTCACCACTGATACTGGAGGCGGACCGCGCCTACGAGCAGTACTTC	CASSPLILEADRAYEQYF
-	TRBV6-7	TRBJ2-2	few	TGTGCCAGCACCTGGTGGACTCTTGCGAACACCGGGGAGCTGTTTTTT	CASTWWTLANTGELFF
TRBD2	TRBV6-1	TRBJ2-7	once	TGTGCCAGCAGAGTGACTAGCGGGACCGACGAGCAGTACTTC	CASRVTSGTDEQYF
TRBD2	TRBV6-5	TRBJ2-1	once	TGTGCCAGCAGTCGGACTAGCGCGGGTGAGCAGTTCTTC	CASSRTSAGEQFF
-	TRBV10-1	TRBJ1-5	-	TGCGCCAGCCTGATGATGGGGGGGGTTGGGATTCAGCCCCAGCATTTT	CASLMMGGVGIQPQHF
TRBD2	TRBV5-1	TRBJ2-1	-	TGCGCCAGCAGCTTGGTGACTAGCGGAGTATATGAGCAGTTCTTC	CASSLVTSGVYEQFF
TRBD2	TRBV5-1	TRBJ2-5	-	TGCGCCAGCAGCCCTTCGGGGGGGATTCGAGAGACCCAGTACTTC	CASSPSGGIRETQYF
-	TRBV5-6	TRBJ2-1	-	TGTGCCAGCAGCCCCCCCAGGGTTGAGAGCTCCTACAATGAGCAGTTCTTC	CASSPPRVESSYNEQFF
-	TRBV27	TRBJ1-5	-	TGTGCCAGCAGTTTCCGGGACGGCAATCAGCCCCAGCATTTT	CASSFRDGNQPQHF
TRBD2	TRBV11-3	TRBJ2-7	-	TGTGCCAGCAGCGGTCGGGAGGGCCTCTACGAGCAGTACTTC	CASSGREGLYEQYF
-	TRBV5-6	TRBJ2-2	-	TGTGCCAGCAGCTGGACATACAGGGACACAAAAGTTAACACCGGGGAGCTGTTTTTT	CASSWTYRDTKVNTGELFF
-	TRBV6-6	TRBJ2-2	-	TGTGCCAGCAGTTACGGGAATGCGAACACCGGGGAGCTGTTTTTT	CASSYGNANTGELFF
TRBD1	TRBV5-5	TRBJ2-7	-	TGTGCCAGCAGCCTGGTACAGGGGTACGAGCAGTACTTC	CASSLVQGYEQYF
TRBD2	TRBV4-1	TRBJ2-2	-	TGCGCCAGCAGCCATGGTGGGCTAGCGGGAGTTGGGAACGGGGAGCTGTTTTTT	CASSHGGLAGVGNGELFF
-	TRBV7-9	TRBJ2-7	-	TGTGCCAGCAGCAATTCACAGTCCTACGAGCAGTACTTC	CASSNSQSYEQYF
-	TRBV10-2	TRBJ2-1	-	TGCGCCAGCAGTGAGTCGCCCTACAATGAGCAGTTCTTC	CASSESPYNEQFF
-	TRBV2	TRBJ2-2	few	TGTGCCAGCAGTGAATGGGTGGGGCTGAACACCGGGGAGCTGTTTTTT	CASSEWVGLNTGELFF
-	TRBV5-6	TRBJ1-1	-	TGTGCCAGCAGCTTATACCCCGGGGGGAACACTGAAGCTTTCTTT	CASSLYPGGNTEAFF
-	TRBV6-5	TRBJ1-4	-	TGTGCCAGCAGTTACGCCCAGGGCTATGAAAAACTGTTTTTT	CASSYAQGYEKLFF
TRBD1	TRBV28	TRBJ2-5	-	TGTGCCAGCAGTGGTCGGACAGGGGGTTCGGAGACCCAGTACTTC	CASSGRTGGSETQYF
TRBD1	TRBV2	TRBJ2-7	once	TGTGCCAGACGCCGGGACAGGGGAGACGAGCAGTACTTC	CARRRDRGDEQYF
-	TRBV14	TRBJ2-1	-	TGTGCCAGCAGCCAAGATCGTAGGCTAGCGTCAGTTTACAATGAGCAGTTCTTC	CASSQDRRLASVYNEQFF
-	TRBV4-2	TRBJ1-4	-	TGTGCCAGCAGCCGAAAGGCAACCGTTGCAACTAATGAAAAACTGTTTTTT	CASSRKATVATNEKLFF
-	TRBV5-6	TRBJ1-1	-	TGTGCCAGCAGCTTGGTGGGGCACCCGAACACTGAAGCTTTCTTT	CASSLVGHPNTEAFF
TRBD1	TRBV28	TRBJ2-3	-	TGTGCCAGCAAATTGGGACAGGTCGGCACAGATACGCAGTATTTT	CASKLGQVGTDTQYF
-	TRBV7-7	TRBJ2-3	-	TGTGCCAGCAGCTCGGTAAGAGGAGATACGCAGTATTTT	CASSSVRGDTQYF
-	TRBV29-1	TRBJ1-2	few	TGCAGCGCGGTCCGGACGGATAACTATGGCTACACCTTC	CSAVRTDNYGYTF